The sequence of this T cell receptor (beta chain) was determined in a study of Tregs in tolerant kidney transplant recipients. Using immunoSEQ multiplex PCR, the repertoire was profiled, and TCRdb retains in-frame clones only, with some absent. The sample shows fewer than 20,000 clones, around 82% of them seen only once. Regarding the study as a whole: The most relevant donor-specific Treg TCRbeta repertoire apparently came from expansion with activated donor B cells. Few patients were studied, so findings need validation in larger groups. No direct test of biological reproducibility was done here.

With respect to this clone: The antigen is not known.

In germline, CDR1 is SGHTA, CDR2 FQGNSA. The CDR3 spans 17 residues. After removal of 1 base from V and 3 bases from J, the junction contained 5 bases not matched to a gene. Unstimulated Tregs (CD4+CD25+CD127-) and CD4+CD25- non-Tregs were sorted from PBMCs. The clonotype was recovered from a human donor in good health. The sequencing input was Tregs from blood. This chain uses TRBV7-2 with TRBJ2-6; 8 bases are shared with TRBD1. CDR3 region: CASSLGRGRGGANVLTF. CDR3 DNA: TGTGCCAGCAGCTTAGGCAGGGGGCGAGGTGGGGCCAACGTCCTGACTTTC.